This is a list of T cell receptor beta chains from one sample in a study of blood T cell repertoires in COVID-19. The method was immunoSEQ multiplex PCR; TCRdb's version includes in-frame clones alone and lacks a portion of them. The sample contains about 230,000 clones, more than 75% of which appear only once. The sample consisted of peripheral blood. These TCRs come from a man between 45 and 60 years old with COVID-19, enrolled during active disease. The CDR3 runs from the conserved cysteine through the conserved F or W. Fields, in order: V gene, J gene, D gene, clone size, CDR3 DNA, CDR3 protein. A D gene is named only where the DNA matches it firmly. A row's size may be missing; if present it is once, few, many or a size class.

v_gene: TRBV2; j_gene: TRBJ1-4; d_gene: NA; abundance: NA; CDR3nt: TGTGCCAGCAGCCAGGGGTCCGAAAAACTGTTTTTT; CDR3aa: CASSQGSEKLFF
v_gene: TRBV7-2; j_gene: TRBJ2-1; d_gene: TRBD1; abundance: NA; CDR3nt: TGTGCCAGCAGCTTAGGACAGGGGAAGGAGGAGCAGTTCTTC; CDR3aa: CASSLGQGKEEQFF
v_gene: TRBV6-6; j_gene: TRBJ1-6; d_gene: TRBD1; abundance: NA; CDR3nt: TGTGCCAGCAGTCTAGGAAGACAGGGACTGGGTAATTCACCCCTCCACTTT; CDR3aa: CASSLGRQGLGNSPLHF
v_gene: TRBV18; j_gene: TRBJ2-7; d_gene: NA; abundance: NA; CDR3nt: TGTGCCAGCTCATGGGGTGTAGGGGTCTACGAGCAGTACTTC; CDR3aa: CASSWGVGVYEQYF
v_gene: TRBV9; j_gene: TRBJ2-7; d_gene: TRBD1; abundance: NA; CDR3nt: TGTGCCAGCAGCGTAGGCGGGACAGGCGTCCTCTACGAGCAGTACTTC; CDR3aa: CASSVGGTGVLYEQYF
v_gene: TRBV19; j_gene: TRBJ1-2; d_gene: TRBD1; abundance: once; CDR3nt: TGTGCCAGTAGTCAACCGGGACAGCCGTTTCGGGGCTACACCTTC; CDR3aa: CASSQPGQPFRGYTF
v_gene: TRBV29-1; j_gene: TRBJ2-7; d_gene: TRBD1; abundance: NA; CDR3nt: TGCAGCGTTGATTCAGGGGGCGGGAACGAGCAGTACTTC; CDR3aa: CSVDSGGGNEQYF
v_gene: TRBV6-5; j_gene: TRBJ2-7; d_gene: NA; abundance: NA; CDR3nt: TGTGCCAGCAGTCCCAGAGCAGGTCCTTACGAGCAGTACTTC; CDR3aa: CASSPRAGPYEQYF
v_gene: TRBV9; j_gene: TRBJ1-3; d_gene: TRBD1; abundance: NA; CDR3nt: TGTGCCAGCAGCGTGGGACAGTTCTCTGGAAACACCATATATTTT; CDR3aa: CASSVGQFSGNTIYF
v_gene: TRBV30; j_gene: TRBJ1-3; d_gene: NA; abundance: once; CDR3nt: TGTGCCTGGAGTCCAGCGAACACTGGAAACACCATATATTTT; CDR3aa: CAWSPANTGNTIYF
v_gene: TRBV30; j_gene: TRBJ2-7; d_gene: TRBD1; abundance: NA; CDR3nt: TGTGCCTGGACTATACCGGGACAGGGGACCTACGAGCAGTACTTC; CDR3aa: CAWTIPGQGTYEQYF
v_gene: TRBV13; j_gene: TRBJ1-5; d_gene: TRBD1; abundance: NA; CDR3nt: TGTGCCAGCAGCCCAGGACAGGGGACTCAGCCCCAGCATTTT; CDR3aa: CASSPGQGTQPQHF
v_gene: TRBV7-2; j_gene: TRBJ2-5; d_gene: NA; abundance: NA; CDR3nt: TGTGCCAGCAGCTTAGGGGGTCAGGGCGGTGAGACCCAGTACTTC; CDR3aa: CASSLGGQGGETQYF
v_gene: TRBV6-2/TRBV6-3; j_gene: TRBJ1-1; d_gene: NA; abundance: NA; CDR3nt: TGTGCCAGCAGTTACATAGCTAACACTGAAGCTTTCTTT; CDR3aa: CASSYIANTEAFF
v_gene: TRBV5-1; j_gene: TRBJ2-2; d_gene: NA; abundance: NA; CDR3nt: TGCGCCAGCAGCTTGGTCGCTCAGGGATCCACCGGGGAGCTGTTTTTT; CDR3aa: CASSLVAQGSTGELFF
v_gene: TRBV4-3; j_gene: TRBJ1-3; d_gene: NA; abundance: NA; CDR3nt: TGCGCCAGCAGCCAAGTGTCTGACTCTAGGAACACCATATATTTT; CDR3aa: CASSQVSDSRNTIYF
v_gene: TRBV7-2; j_gene: TRBJ2-7; d_gene: TRBD1; abundance: NA; CDR3nt: TGTGCCAGCACCTCCTCGGAGGGCAGGGGGCACTCCTACGAGCAGTACTTC; CDR3aa: CASTSSEGRGHSYEQYF
v_gene: TRBV30; j_gene: TRBJ1-1; d_gene: NA; abundance: NA; CDR3nt: TGTGCCTGGAGTCTCTACGAGACAGGGAACACTGAAGCTTTCTTT; CDR3aa: CAWSLYETGNTEAFF
v_gene: TRBV7-3; j_gene: TRBJ2-5; d_gene: TRBD2; abundance: NA; CDR3nt: TGTGCCAGCAGTACGGGAGGGGTTCCAGAGACCCAGTACTTC; CDR3aa: CASSTGGVPETQYF
v_gene: TRBV4-3; j_gene: TRBJ2-7; d_gene: TRBD1; abundance: NA; CDR3nt: TGCGCCAGCAGCCAAGGTTTTGACAGGGGCCACGAGCAGTACTTC; CDR3aa: CASSQGFDRGHEQYF
v_gene: TRBV18; j_gene: TRBJ2-7; d_gene: NA; abundance: NA; CDR3nt: TGTGCCAGCTCACCAGGACAGGGACTATCCTACGAGCAGTACTTC; CDR3aa: CASSPGQGLSYEQYF
v_gene: TRBV19; j_gene: TRBJ2-1; d_gene: TRBD1; abundance: NA; CDR3nt: TGTGCCAGTATGGGGGACAGTGAGCAGTTCTTC; CDR3aa: CASMGDSEQFF
v_gene: TRBV27; j_gene: TRBJ1-1; d_gene: NA; abundance: NA; CDR3nt: TGTGCCAGCAGTTTAATCCAGGGCTATAACACTGAAGCTTTCTTT; CDR3aa: CASSLIQGYNTEAFF
v_gene: TRBV2; j_gene: TRBJ2-5; d_gene: NA; abundance: NA; CDR3nt: TGTGCCAGCAGGCCGGACTACCGGGGGACCCAGTACTTC; CDR3aa: CASRPDYRGTQYF
v_gene: TRBV6-5; j_gene: TRBJ1-1; d_gene: TRBD1; abundance: once; CDR3nt: TGTGCCAGTCGACAGGGAGAGACTGAAGCTTTCTTT; CDR3aa: CASRQGETEAFF
v_gene: TRBV20-1; j_gene: TRBJ1-3; d_gene: NA; abundance: NA; CDR3nt: TGCAGTGCACCACAAGGAAACACCATATATTTT; CDR3aa: CSAPQGNTIYF
v_gene: TRBV11-3; j_gene: TRBJ1-4; d_gene: TRBD1; abundance: NA; CDR3nt: TGTGCCAGCAGCCAAGGACAGGGAGCAACTAATGAAAAACTGTTTTTT; CDR3aa: CASSQGQGATNEKLFF
v_gene: TRBV28; j_gene: TRBJ1-6; d_gene: TRBD1; abundance: NA; CDR3nt: TGTGCCAGCAGAACCGGGACAGCAAATTCACCCCTCCACTTT; CDR3aa: CASRTGTANSPLHF
v_gene: TRBV5-4; j_gene: TRBJ2-7; d_gene: TRBD1; abundance: few; CDR3nt: TGTGCCAGCAGCGCCGGGACAGGGGGAGACTACGAGCAGTACTTC; CDR3aa: CASSAGTGGDYEQYF
v_gene: TRBV7-6; j_gene: TRBJ1-3; d_gene: NA; abundance: NA; CDR3nt: TGTGCCAGCAGCACCCACACAGGTCTGAGCTCTGGAAACACCATATATTTT; CDR3aa: CASSTHTGLSSGNTIYF
v_gene: TRBV10-3; j_gene: TRBJ2-7; d_gene: TRBD1; abundance: NA; CDR3nt: TGTGCCACTGGGGACAGTTTTTCCGAGCAGTACTTC; CDR3aa: CATGDSFSEQYF
v_gene: TRBV3-1/TRBV3-2; j_gene: TRBJ2-7; d_gene: TRBD2; abundance: NA; CDR3nt: TGTGCCAGCAGCCAGGCCAGCGGGGGGGCCGAGCAGTACTTC; CDR3aa: CASSQASGGAEQYF
v_gene: TRBV18; j_gene: TRBJ1-5; d_gene: TRBD1; abundance: once; CDR3nt: TGTGCCAGCTCGGAGGGACAGGGGGGACTAGGGAGCAATCAGCCCCAGCATTTT; CDR3aa: CASSEGQGGLGSNQPQHF
v_gene: TRBV7-2; j_gene: TRBJ2-5; d_gene: NA; abundance: once; CDR3nt: TGTGCCGGCGCCGGGACATACCAAGAGACCCAGTACTTC; CDR3aa: CAGAGTYQETQYF
v_gene: TRBV4-3; j_gene: TRBJ1-2; d_gene: TRBD1; abundance: NA; CDR3nt: TGCGCCAGCAGCCCTACCTTCGGGACAGGGGGAGTGGGTGGCTACACCTTC; CDR3aa: CASSPTFGTGGVGGYTF
v_gene: TRBV7-8; j_gene: TRBJ2-2; d_gene: NA; abundance: NA; CDR3nt: TGTGCCAGCGATTGGAACAGGAACACCGGGGAGCTGTTTTTT; CDR3aa: CASDWNRNTGELFF
v_gene: TRBV7-2; j_gene: TRBJ1-1; d_gene: NA; abundance: NA; CDR3nt: TGTGCCAGCAGCTCGCAGACAGTAATGAACACTGAAGCTTTCTTT; CDR3aa: CASSSQTVMNTEAFF
v_gene: TRBV6-6; j_gene: TRBJ1-1; d_gene: NA; abundance: once; CDR3nt: TGTGCCAGCTCCCCGTGGGGGCGCGAGAACACTGAAGCTTTCTTT; CDR3aa: CASSPWGRENTEAFF
v_gene: TRBV4-1; j_gene: TRBJ1-6; d_gene: NA; abundance: NA; CDR3nt: TGCGCCAGCAGTAAGAGAATGGGGGCGGAATATAATTCACCCCTCCACTTT; CDR3aa: CASSKRMGAEYNSPLHF
v_gene: TRBV18; j_gene: TRBJ1-2; d_gene: NA; abundance: NA; CDR3nt: TGTGCCAGCTCACAACAGGATGTTAACTATGGCTACACCTTC; CDR3aa: CASSQQDVNYGYTF
v_gene: TRBV7-9; j_gene: TRBJ2-2; d_gene: TRBD1; abundance: NA; CDR3nt: TGTGCCAGCAGCTTAGTTGTGACAGGGGCCGGGGAGCTGTTTTTT; CDR3aa: CASSLVVTGAGELFF